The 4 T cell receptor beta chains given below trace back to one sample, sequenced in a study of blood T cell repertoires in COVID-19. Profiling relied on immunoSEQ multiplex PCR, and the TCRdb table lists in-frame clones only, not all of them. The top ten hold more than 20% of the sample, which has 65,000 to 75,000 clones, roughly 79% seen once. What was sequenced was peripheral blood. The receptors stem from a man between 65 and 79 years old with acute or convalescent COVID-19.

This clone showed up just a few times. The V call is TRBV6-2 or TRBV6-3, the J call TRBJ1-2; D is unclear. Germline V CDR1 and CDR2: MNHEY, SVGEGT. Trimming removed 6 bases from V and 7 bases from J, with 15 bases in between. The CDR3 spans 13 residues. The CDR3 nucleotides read TGTGCCAGCAGCAACGGGGTCCTCTCTGGCTACACCTTC. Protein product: CASSNGVLSGYTF.

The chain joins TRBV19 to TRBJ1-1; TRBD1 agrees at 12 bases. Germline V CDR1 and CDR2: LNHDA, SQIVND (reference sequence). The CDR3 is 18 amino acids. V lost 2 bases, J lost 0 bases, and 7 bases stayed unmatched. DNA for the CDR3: TGTGCCAGTAGTATAAGGGGGACAGGGGGCCTCATGAACACTGAAGCTTTCTTT. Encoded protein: CASSIRGTGGLMNTEAFF.

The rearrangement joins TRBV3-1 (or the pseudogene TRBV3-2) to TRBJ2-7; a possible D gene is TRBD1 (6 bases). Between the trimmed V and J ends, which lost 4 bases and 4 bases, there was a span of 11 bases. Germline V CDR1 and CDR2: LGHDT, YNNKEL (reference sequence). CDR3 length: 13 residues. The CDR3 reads CASSRTQGYEQYF. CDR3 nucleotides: TGTGCCAGCAGCCGAACACAGGGATACGAGCAGTACTTC.

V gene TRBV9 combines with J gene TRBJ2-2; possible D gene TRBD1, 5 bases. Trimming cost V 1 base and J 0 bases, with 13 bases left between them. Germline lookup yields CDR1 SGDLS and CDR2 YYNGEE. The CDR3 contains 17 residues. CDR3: CASSVRGWVSNTGELFF. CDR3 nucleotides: TGTGCCAGCAGCGTAAGGGGATGGGTATCGAACACCGGGGAGCTGTTTTTT. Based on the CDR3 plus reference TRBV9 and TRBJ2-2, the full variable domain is DSGVTQTPKHLITATGQRVTLRCSPRSGDLSVYWYQQSLDQGLQFLIQYYNGEERAKGNILERFSAQQFPDLHSELNLSSLELGDSALYFCASSVRGWVSNTGELFFGEGSRLTVL.